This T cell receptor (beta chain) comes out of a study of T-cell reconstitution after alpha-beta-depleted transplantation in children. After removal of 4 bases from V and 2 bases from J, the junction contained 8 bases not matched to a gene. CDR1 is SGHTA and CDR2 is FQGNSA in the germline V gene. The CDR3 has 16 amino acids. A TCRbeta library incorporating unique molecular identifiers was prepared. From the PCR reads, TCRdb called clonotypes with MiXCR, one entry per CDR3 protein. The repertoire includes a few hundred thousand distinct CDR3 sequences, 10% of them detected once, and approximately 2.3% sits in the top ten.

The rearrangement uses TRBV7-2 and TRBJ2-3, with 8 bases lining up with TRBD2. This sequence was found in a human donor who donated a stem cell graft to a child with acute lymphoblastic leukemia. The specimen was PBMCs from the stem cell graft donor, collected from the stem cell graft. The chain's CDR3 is CASSSRGGQNTDTQYF. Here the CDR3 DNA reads TGTGCCAGCAGCTCCCGGGGGGGGCAGAACACAGATACGCAGTATTTT.